This T cell receptor beta chain was identified during a study of cytomegalovirus exposure and HLA in healthy donors. Points from the study as a whole: The majority of CMV-associated TCR beta chains were reported as apparently HLA-restricted in a later analysis.

PCR primers comprised 60 Vbeta and 13 Jbeta primers. Clones were read by immunoSEQ multiplex PCR, and TCRdb kept only the in-frame ones, dropping some. The repertoire includes 150,000 to 200,000 clones, around two thirds of them detected once, and over 9.5% sits in the top ten. Details on this clone: Its target is not known.

Germline CDR1 reads SNHLY; CDR2 reads FYNNEI. The V gene lost 1 base and the J gene lost 8 bases, with 11 bases spanning the gap. This CDR3 comprises 13 residues. Sequenced: PBMCs. The receptor was isolated from a man under 40 in good health and CMV-seropositive. J is TRBJ1-2 and V is TRBV2, with D tentatively TRBD1 (5 bases). DNA for the CDR3: TGTGCCAGCAGTGAAGAATCAGGGATCGGCTACACCTTC. It encodes CASSEESGIGYTF.